This TCR beta chain was recorded in a study of CD8+CD57+ T cells in acquired aplastic anemia. Genomic DNA acted as the template from which TCR beta VDJ combination and CDR3 sequence profiling were carried out. MiXCR, applied by TCRdb to the reads, yields one record per CDR3 protein. This repertoire shows about 180,000 distinct CDR3 sequences, more than 60% found once; its top ten account for roughly 46%. Trimming took 7 bases from V and 7 from J, leaving 13 bases between them. The CDR3 length is 11 residues. CDR1 DFQATT and CDR2 SNEGSKA come from the germline V gene (reference sequence). Individuals selected for sequencing had exhibited CD8+CD57+ cell expansion on flow cytometry.

The gene calls are TRBV20-1 and TRBJ1-2, with a possible D match to TRBD1 (6 bases). Material for sequencing was sorted CD4+, CD8+, or CD8+CD57+ T cells (not recorded which) from PBMCs. This receptor was identified in a human donor with aplastic anemia. The CDR3 nucleotides read TGCAGTGAGGGGGTTCTGTCTGGCTACACCTTC. Translated, it gives CSEGVLSGYTF.